This paragraph covers one T cell receptor (beta chain) sequence. The CDR3 runs to 15 residues. The V and J ends lost 4 bases and 6 bases, in that order; junction bases with no gene match: 7. Per germline, CDR1 SGHNT and CDR2 YYREEE (reference sequence). This record belongs to a study of T cell changes during pregnancy in multiple sclerosis. Method: immunoSEQ multiplex PCR; TCRdb's copy keeps in-frame clones and lacks some. The profile covers 75,000 to 90,000 clones, with around nine tenths appearing a single time and roughly 0.22% taken by the ten largest. The sample consisted of CD4+ T cells from peripheral blood mononuclear cells, taken before pregnancy. The gene calls are TRBV5-4 and TRBJ2-3; the match to TRBD2 covers 11 bases. This receptor was identified in a female donor with multiple sclerosis, enrolled in a pregnancy study. The CDR3 protein is CASSGILAGADTQYF. In nucleotides, the CDR3 is TGTGCCAGCAGCGGAATACTAGCGGGAGCCGATACGCAGTATTTT.